Listed below are T cell receptor beta chains from one sample, sequenced in a study of T cell responses to AZD1222 COVID-19 vaccine. Profiled with immunoSEQ multiplex PCR; TCRdb holds only in-frame clones, not every one. The sample includes some 150,000 clones, 80% to 95% of them seen just once. This material consisted of peripheral blood, taken on day 0 of MenACWY control vaccination. All receptors come from an adult in good health. Each CDR3 is given with its conserved first and last residue. D genes are given only for firm matches. Rows may omit the clone size; those that give it use once, few, many or a size class.

TRBJ2-5,TRBV5-1,-,-,TGCGCCAGCAGCTTGGGAGTCAGGAAAGAGACCCAGTACTTC,CASSLGVRKETQYF
TRBJ2-3,TRBV25-1,-,once,TGTGCCAGCAGTGAATATCACAGCACAGATACGCAGTATTTT,CASSEYHSTDTQYF
TRBJ1-1,TRBV9,TRBD1,-,TGTGCCAGCAGCGTATGGACAGGGATGGACACTGAAGCTTTCTTT,CASSVWTGMDTEAFF
TRBJ2-7,TRBV5-1,-,-,TGCGCCAGCAGCTTGGACACGGAGCAGTACTTC,CASSLDTEQYF
TRBJ1-2,TRBV6-5,-,-,TGTGCCAGCAGACAGGCCCGCTACACCTTC,CASRQARYTF
TRBJ2-7,TRBV3-1/TRBV3-2,-,-,TGTGCCAGCAGCCAAGATTTGTCAATGGCGGGCAGAATAACCTACGAGCAGTACTTC,CASSQDLSMAGRITYEQYF
TRBJ2-5,TRBV27,-,-,TGTGCCAGCAGTTTATCATATCTGGAGACCCAGTACTTC,CASSLSYLETQYF
TRBJ1-3,TRBV5-6,-,-,TGTGCCAGCAGCTTGGCCTTAGCGAGCTCTGGAAACACCATATATTTT,CASSLALASSGNTIYF
TRBJ1-4,TRBV5-6,TRBD1,-,TGTGCCAGCAGCGACCCCAGACAGGGGAATGAAAAACTGTTTTTT,CASSDPRQGNEKLFF
TRBJ2-3,TRBV20-1,-,-,TGCAGTGCTAGTCCCCTGTGGGGCGGGGAATCGGATACGCAGTATTTT,CSASPLWGGESDTQYF
TRBJ1-6,TRBV3-1/TRBV3-2,-,-,TGTGCCAGCAGCCAAGGGGGGAAGAATAATTCACCCCTCCACTTT,CASSQGGKNNSPLHF
TRBJ1-1,TRBV19,-,-,TGTGCCAGTAGTATAGAAGGACAGACGAACACTGAAGCTTTCTTT,CASSIEGQTNTEAFF
TRBJ2-2,TRBV2,-,-,TGTGCCAGCAGTGAACTCAGAGACTCCGGGGAGCTGTTTTTT,CASSELRDSGELFF
TRBJ2-1,TRBV6-2/TRBV6-3,TRBD2,-,TGTGCCAGCAGTTCCGCCAAGACTTCTAGCGGGGGGGGCAATGAGCAGTTCTTC,CASSSAKTSSGGGNEQFF
TRBJ2-6,TRBV19,-,-,TGTGCCTCCAGGACCGCAAGCTCTGGGGCCAACGTCCTGACTTTC,CASRTASSGANVLTF
TRBJ2-7,TRBV6-5,TRBD1,-,TGTGCCAGCAGTCCCGGGACAGCCTTCCAGCAGTACTTC,CASSPGTAFQQYF
TRBJ2-3,TRBV10-3,-,-,TGTGCCATCAACGGGGTCGCAGGGATGCCAGATACGCAGTATTTT,CAINGVAGMPDTQYF
TRBJ2-3,TRBV9,-,-,TGTGCCAGCAGCCCCATTGACCGTACAGATACGCAGTATTTT,CASSPIDRTDTQYF
TRBJ1-1,TRBV3-1/TRBV3-2,-,once,TGTGCCAGCAGCCGAATCAGGGGCAGGACTTACACTGAAGCTTTCTTT,CASSRIRGRTYTEAFF
TRBJ1-2,TRBV6-5,-,-,TGTGCCAGCAGTTACGCAGGCAGGGCTAACTATGGCTACACCTTC,CASSYAGRANYGYTF
TRBJ1-6,TRBV15,TRBD1,-,TGTGCCACCAGCGGGGACAGGAGTATAGATTCACCCCTCCACTTT,CATSGDRSIDSPLHF
TRBJ1-3,TRBV15,TRBD1,-,TGTGCCACCAGCAGGAAGCACAGGGGTTTCTCTGGAAACACCATATATTTT,CATSRKHRGFSGNTIYF